This TCR beta chain came from a study of T cell clonality in common variable immunodeficiency. Study-level points and caveats: Fewer deletions and N-nucleotide insertions were reportedly seen in common variable immunodeficiency TCR beta sequences.

CDR3 length: 16 residues. Trimming took 5 bases from V and 3 from J; bases not matched to a gene: 8. This clone came up many times. Its antigen is unknown. The DNA ends 3 residues before the CDR3 does, and the rest of the CDR3 is filled in from the germline J gene. Each donor provided about 4.5 to 9 ml of heparinized whole blood. The table came from immunoSEQ multiplex PCR; TCRdb's copy has only in-frame clones and leaves some out. The sample holds about 52,000 clones, and no clone turns up only once. The sequenced material came from peripheral blood mononuclear cells. J is TRBJ2-1 and V is TRBV12-3 or TRBV12-4; 9 bases are a match to TRBD2. The receptor was derived from a person aged 18 to 75 in good health. The part of the CDR3 DNA that was read is TGTGCCAGCAGTCCCTCGACTAGCGGAGACTACAATGAG. Residues: CASSPSTSGDYNE. The entire CDR3 protein is CASSPSTSGDYNEQFF.